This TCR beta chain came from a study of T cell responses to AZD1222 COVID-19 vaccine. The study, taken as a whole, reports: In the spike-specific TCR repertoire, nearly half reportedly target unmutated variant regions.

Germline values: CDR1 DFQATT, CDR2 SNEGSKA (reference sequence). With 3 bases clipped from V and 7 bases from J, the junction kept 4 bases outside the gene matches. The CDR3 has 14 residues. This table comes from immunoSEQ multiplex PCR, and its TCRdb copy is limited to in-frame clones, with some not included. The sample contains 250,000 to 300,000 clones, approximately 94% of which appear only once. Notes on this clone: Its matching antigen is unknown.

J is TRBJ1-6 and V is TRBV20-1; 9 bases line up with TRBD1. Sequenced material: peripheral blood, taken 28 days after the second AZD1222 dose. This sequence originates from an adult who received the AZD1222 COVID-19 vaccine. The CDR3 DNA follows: TGCAGTGCTAGTCGGACAGGGGTGAATTCACCCCTCCACTTT. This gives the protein CSASRTGVNSPLHF.